These T cell receptor beta chains were read from a single sample in a study of shared clonotypes between healthy human individuals. Using immunoSEQ multiplex PCR, the repertoire was profiled, and TCRdb retains in-frame clones only, with some absent. The sample has some 500,000 clones; 90% to 96% are singletons. Specimen: naive CD4+ T cells sorted from blood. Receptors originate from a woman in her 30s in good health. The CDR3 runs from the conserved cysteine through the conserved F or W. D genes are given only for firm matches. Clone size is given for some rows only: seen once, a few or many times, or a class if the clone is expanded.

NA | TRBD2 | 14 | NA | TRBV10-3 | CAISVSGRSSEQYF
NA | TRBD2 | 13 | TRBJ2-1 | TRBV6-1 | CATATSGALEQFF
NA | TRBD2 | 18 | TRBJ2-2 | TRBV10-2 | CASSELLAGGISIRELFF
NA | TRBD2 | 18 | TRBJ2-1 | TRBV11-2 | CASSLGTSGSPPYNEQFF
NA | NA | 17 | TRBJ1-2 | TRBV6-1 | CASSEGGTTGALYGYTF
NA | NA | 17 | TRBJ2-2 | TRBV5-4 | CASSLAGLGPNTGELFF
NA | NA | 12 | TRBJ2-3 | TRBV2 | CASSVGTDTQYF
NA | TRBD1 | 17 | TRBJ1-1 | TRBV19 | CASSNKGTGVMNTEAFF
NA | NA | 15 | TRBJ1-4 | TRBV6-6 | CASTHGGSPTGKLFF
NA | NA | 15 | TRBJ1-4 | TRBV6-4 | CASSTAGGNNEKLFF
NA | NA | 13 | TRBJ2-7 | TRBV6-5 | CASRGVSYSEQYF
NA | TRBD2 | 16 | TRBJ2-3 | TRBV27 | CASSPRGSGIGDTQYF
NA | TRBD1 | 14 | TRBJ1-2 | TRBV30 | CAWSFEGGAEGYTF
NA | TRBD2 | 15 | TRBJ2-3 | TRBV5-4 | CASSPGTSGSDTQYF
once | TRBD1 | 17 | TRBJ1-4 | TRBV5-1 | CASSLKVGTATNEKLFF
NA | TRBD2 | 14 | TRBJ2-1 | TRBV19 | CASSLAGSYNEQFF
NA | NA | 15 | TRBJ2-7 | TRBV10-1 | CASSESVSGSYEQYF
NA | TRBD1 | 13 | TRBJ1-4 | TRBV18 | CASSQQGNEKLFF
NA | NA | 16 | TRBJ1-1 | TRBV11-2 | CASSLGTRGVGTEAFF
NA | NA | 16 | TRBJ1-4 | TRBV7-9 | CASSLAIAGSNEKLFF
NA | NA | 18 | TRBJ2-7 | TRBV15 | CATSRDRGAGKTKGEQYF
NA | NA | 15 | TRBJ2-7 | TRBV6-1 | CASSELKFLSYEQYF
NA | NA | 16 | TRBJ2-5 | TRBV7-7 | CASSFRRGLGDETQYF
NA | NA | 12 | TRBJ1-2 | TRBV28 | CASNQGRYGYTF
NA | TRBD1 | 14 | TRBJ2-1 | TRBV29-1 | CASKQGADYNEQFF
NA | NA | 15 | TRBJ1-5 | TRBV7-7 | CASSVPPYEYQPQHF
once | NA | 17 | TRBJ2-1 | TRBV11-2 | CASTRPLREGSYNEQFF
NA | NA | 16 | TRBJ2-1 | TRBV11-2 | CASSPHSLSSYNEQFF
NA | NA | 16 | TRBJ2-4 | TRBV4-1 | CASSPLGRLAKNIQYF
few | NA | 13 | TRBJ1-2 | TRBV7-9 | CASSLGAGYGYTF
NA | NA | 14 | TRBJ1-2 | TRBV12-2 | CASPSRITNYGYTF
NA | TRBD1 | 15 | TRBJ2-7 | TRBV7-9 | CASSFRTGQTYEQYF
NA | NA | 16 | TRBJ1-1 | TRBV19 | CASSIEGTGGRSEAFF
once | NA | 14 | TRBJ1-4 | TRBV6-1 | CASSESGTSEKLFF
NA | NA | 9 | TRBJ2-3 | TRBV10-1 | CASKPRQYF
NA | NA | 14 | TRBJ2-7 | TRBV19 | CASRKLWSSYEQYF
NA | NA | 12 | TRBJ1-1 | TRBV29-1 | CSVVVEYTEAFF
once | NA | 14 | TRBJ2-3 | TRBV28 | CASSSASLTDTQYF
once | NA | 12 | TRBJ1-4 | TRBV13 | CASSKWGEKLFF